The entry below gives a single TCR beta chain sequence along with its context. Authors' processing steps: Estimates of nucleated cell counts were drawn from the amplification of reference gene primers. The assay was immunoSEQ multiplex PCR, and TCRdb's table has in-frame clones only and misses some. V and J calls and clone size are those listed in that table; D and trimming were worked out from the DNA. The repertoire holds under 200,000 clones, with about 86% as singletons. The data derive from a study of blood T cell repertoires in COVID-19. On the study more broadly: Both acute and convalescent COVID-19 samples were obtained from the United States, Italy and Spain.

CDR3 length: 17 amino acids. Per germline, CDR1 SGHTA and CDR2 FQGNSA. V shed 5 bases and J 5 bases; nucleotides not matched to a gene: 15. During active infection, Seattle patients enrolled and were then monitored through disease. The gene calls are TRBV7-2 and TRBJ1-1; 9 bases agree with TRBD1. Sequenced sample: peripheral blood. The sequence was obtained from a woman aged 55-69 years with COVID-19, enrolled during active disease. CDR3 bases: TGTGCCAGCAGCCCCTCTGGACAGGGGATCTCGGAAACTGAAGCTTTCTTT. This sequence encodes CASSPSGQGISETEAFF.